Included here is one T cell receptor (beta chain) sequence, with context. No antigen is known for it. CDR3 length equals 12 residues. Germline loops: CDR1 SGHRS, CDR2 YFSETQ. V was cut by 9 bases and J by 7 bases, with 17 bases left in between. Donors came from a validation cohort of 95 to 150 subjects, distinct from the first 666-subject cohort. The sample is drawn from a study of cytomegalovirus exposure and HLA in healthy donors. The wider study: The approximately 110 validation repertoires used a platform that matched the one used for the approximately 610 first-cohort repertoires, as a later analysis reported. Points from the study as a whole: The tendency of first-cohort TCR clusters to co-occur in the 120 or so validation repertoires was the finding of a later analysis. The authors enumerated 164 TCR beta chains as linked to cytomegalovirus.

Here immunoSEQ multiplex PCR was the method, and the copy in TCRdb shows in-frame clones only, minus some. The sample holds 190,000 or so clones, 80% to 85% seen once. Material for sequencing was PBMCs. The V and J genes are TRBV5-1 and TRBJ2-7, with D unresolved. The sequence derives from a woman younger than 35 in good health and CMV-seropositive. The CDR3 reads CATQPQVQEQYF. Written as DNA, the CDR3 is TGCGCCACCCAACCCCAAGTACAGGAGCAGTACTTC.